This T cell receptor beta chain was sequenced in a study of OX40 agonist ivuxolimab in advanced cancers. Overall study context: Of the participants, around 39% had some prior anti-PD-1, anti-PD-L1 or anti-CTLA-4 therapy, which was allowed. Study-level findings and limits: Clonal expansion among partial responders at 0.1-3.0 mg/kg ranked near the lowest. In CD8+ T cells, expanded clones were on average more numerous than in CD4+.

Germline V gene data show CDR1 as SGHRS and CDR2 as YFSETQ. Trimming at V came to 3 bases and at J to 4 bases, leaving 12 bases not matched to a gene. The CDR3 is 18 amino acids. Here immunoSEQ multiplex PCR was the method, and the copy in TCRdb shows in-frame clones only, minus some. The repertoire has tens of thousands of clones, 88% of them found once; the top ten carry less than 0.9%. Regarding this clone: Its antigen remains unknown.

The sequences come from CD4+ or CD8+ T cells sorted from blood, collected in a trial of the OX40 agonist ivuxolimab. V and J are TRBV5-1 and TRBJ2-3; 12 nucleotides match TRBD2. This clonotype was obtained from an adult with an advanced solid tumor such as melanoma, head and neck, liver or kidney cancer. The CDR3 sequence: CASSWGLAGGPGADTQYF. CDR3 sequence (DNA): TGCGCCAGCAGCTGGGGCCTAGCGGGAGGGCCGGGGGCAGATACGCAGTATTTT.